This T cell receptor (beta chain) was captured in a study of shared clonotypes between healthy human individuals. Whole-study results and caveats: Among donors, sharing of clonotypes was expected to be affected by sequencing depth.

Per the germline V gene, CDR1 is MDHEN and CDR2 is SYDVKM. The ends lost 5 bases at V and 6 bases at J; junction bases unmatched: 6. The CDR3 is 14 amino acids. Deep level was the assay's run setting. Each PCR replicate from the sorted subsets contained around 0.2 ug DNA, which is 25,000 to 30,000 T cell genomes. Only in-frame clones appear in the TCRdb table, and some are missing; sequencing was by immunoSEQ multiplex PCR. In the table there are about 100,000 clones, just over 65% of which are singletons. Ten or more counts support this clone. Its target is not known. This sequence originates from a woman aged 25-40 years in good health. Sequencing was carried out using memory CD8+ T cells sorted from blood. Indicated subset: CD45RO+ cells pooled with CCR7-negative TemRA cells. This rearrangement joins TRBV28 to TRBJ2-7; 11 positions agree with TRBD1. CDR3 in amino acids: CASSLPGQGGEQYF. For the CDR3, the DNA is TGTGCCAGCAGTCTACCGGGACAGGGGGGCGAGCAGTACTTC.